This T cell receptor beta chain came from a study of shared clonotypes between healthy human individuals. Points from the study as a whole: Owing to a small donor count, the genetic and exposure-history diversity represented was limited. In the sorted subsets, rarefaction showed sequencing was incomplete despite large depth. A handful of donors shared around 5.2% of their naive CD4 clonotypes.

Profiling relied on immunoSEQ multiplex PCR, and the TCRdb table lists in-frame clones only, not all of them. Of around 1.5 million clones in the sample, 95% to 99% were seen once. Adults of Caucasian background living in Nashville, Tennessee made up all donors. The CDR3 totals 13 residues. CDR1 is SGHRS, CDR2 YFSETQ, per germline. Trimming pared 4 bases from V and 3 bases from J, leaving 9 bases between. About this clone itself: The antigen is not known. Other DNA sequences in the sample encode the same CDR3.

The sequence was collected from a man aged 25-45 years in good health. The specimen sequenced was naive CD4+ T cells sorted from blood. Specified subset: CD45RA+ positively selected. The rearrangement uses TRBV5-1 and TRBJ2-3, with D perhaps given as TRBD1 or TRBD2 (6 bases each). The CDR3, as DNA: TGCGCCAGCAGCCCGGGGGCGACAGATACGCAGTATTTT. Its translation: CASSPGATDTQYF. Variable domain in full (rest from reference TRBV5-1 and TRBJ2-3): KAGVTQTPRYLIKTRGQQVTLSCSPISGHRSVSWYQQTPGQGLQFLFEYFSETQRNKGNFPGRFSGRQFSNSRSEMNVSTLELGDSALYLCASSPGATDTQYFGPGTRLTVL.